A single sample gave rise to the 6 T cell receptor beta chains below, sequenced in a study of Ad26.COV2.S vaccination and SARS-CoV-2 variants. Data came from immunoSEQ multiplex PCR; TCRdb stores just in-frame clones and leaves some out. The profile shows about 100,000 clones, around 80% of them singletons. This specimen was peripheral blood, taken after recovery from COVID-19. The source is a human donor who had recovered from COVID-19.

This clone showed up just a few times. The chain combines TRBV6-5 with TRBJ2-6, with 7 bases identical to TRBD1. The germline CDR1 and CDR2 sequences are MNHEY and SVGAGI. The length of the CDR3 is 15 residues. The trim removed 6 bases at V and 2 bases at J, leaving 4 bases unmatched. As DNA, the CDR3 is TGTGCCAGCAGGCGACAGGGAACTGGGGCCAACGTCCTGACTTTC. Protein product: CASRRQGTGANVLTF.

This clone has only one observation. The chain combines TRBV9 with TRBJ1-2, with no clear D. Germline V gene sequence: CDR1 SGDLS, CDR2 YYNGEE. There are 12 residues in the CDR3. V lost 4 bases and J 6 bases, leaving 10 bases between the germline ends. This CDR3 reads CASSQDGDGYTF. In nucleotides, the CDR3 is TGTGCCAGCAGCCAGGACGGGGATGGCTACACCTTC.

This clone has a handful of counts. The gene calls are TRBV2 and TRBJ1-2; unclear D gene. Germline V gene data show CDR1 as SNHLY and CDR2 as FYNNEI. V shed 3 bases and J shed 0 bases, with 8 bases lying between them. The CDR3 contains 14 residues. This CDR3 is CASSDNGANYGYTF. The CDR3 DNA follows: TGTGCCAGCAGTGATAACGGCGCTAACTATGGCTACACCTTC.

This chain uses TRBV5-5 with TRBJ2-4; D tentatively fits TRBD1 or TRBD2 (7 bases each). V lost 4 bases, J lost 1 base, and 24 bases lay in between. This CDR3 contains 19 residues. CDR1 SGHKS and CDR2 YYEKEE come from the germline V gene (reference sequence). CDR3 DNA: TGTGCCAGCAGCACTACAGGGGAGATCCGGGGGGTTGCCAAAAACATTCAGTACTTC. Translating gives CASSTTGEIRGVAKNIQYF.

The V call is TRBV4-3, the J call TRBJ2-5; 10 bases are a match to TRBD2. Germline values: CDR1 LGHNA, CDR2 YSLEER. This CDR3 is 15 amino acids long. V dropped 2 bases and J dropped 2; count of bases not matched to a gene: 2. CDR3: CASSQTSGVQETQYF. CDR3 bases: TGCGCCAGCAGCCAAACTAGCGGGGTACAAGAGACCCAGTACTTC.

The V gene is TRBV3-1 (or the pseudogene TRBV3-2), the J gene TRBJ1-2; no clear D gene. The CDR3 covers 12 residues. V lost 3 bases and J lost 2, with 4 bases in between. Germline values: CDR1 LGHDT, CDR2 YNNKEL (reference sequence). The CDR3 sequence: CASSQGNYGYTF. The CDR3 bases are TGTGCCAGCAGCCAGGGGAACTATGGCTACACCTTC.